Listed here are 10 T cell receptor beta chains from one sample, sequenced in a study of CD8+ T cells in alopecia areata. RNA, once extracted, was reverse transcribed into cDNA for use as the sequencing template. TCRdb's copy holds only in-frame clones and misses some; the assay was immunoSEQ multiplex PCR. Of nearly 200,000 clones listed, 58% are singletons. Treatment in this sample: oral pan-JAK inhibitor, 5-10 mg twice daily. The sequencing used CD4+ T cells sorted from blood, collected at week 24, from a patient treated with tofacitinib. These receptors were obtained from a human donor with alopecia areata.

This chain uses TRBV25-1 with TRBJ1-2; weak D call: TRBD1 (6 bases). V was clipped by 4 bases and J by 3 bases, with 9 bases between them. Germline CDR1 reads MGHDK; CDR2 reads SYGVNS. This CDR3 is 13 amino acids long. Here the CDR3 reads CASSAQGYYGYTF. The DNA of the CDR3 is TGTGCCAGCAGTGCACAGGGATACTATGGCTACACCTTC.

J is TRBJ1-1 and V is TRBV9; no clear D gene. The V end lost 0 bases, the J end lost 1 base, and 10 bases lay between the germline ends. In germline, CDR1 is SGDLS, CDR2 YYNGEE. This CDR3 region has 15 residues. The CDR3 DNA reads TGTGCCAGCAGCGTAGCCGGGCCTCCGAACACTGAAGCTTTCTTT. Its protein product is CASSVAGPPNTEAFF. The whole variable domain, filled in from reference TRBV9 and TRBJ1-1, reads DSGVTQTPKHLITATGQRVTLRCSPRSGDLSVYWYQQSLDQGLQFLIQYYNGEERAKGNILERFSAQQFPDLHSELNLSSLELGDSALYFCASSVAGPPNTEAFFGQGTRLTVV.

The rearrangement uses TRBV27 and TRBJ2-7; 11 nucleotides agree with TRBD2. J gave up 0 bases and V 5 bases, and 6 bases lay outside the gene matches. This CDR3 comprises 16 residues. Germline V CDR1 and CDR2: MNHEY, SMNVEV (reference sequence). DNA for the CDR3: TGTGCCAGCAGTGGAGCAGGGACTAGCGGCTCCTACGAGCAGTACTTC. Its translation: CASSGAGTSGSYEQYF.

This clone was seen only a few times. The J gene is TRBJ2-6, the V gene TRBV7-2; D gene unclear. CDR3 size: 16 residues. The V and J ends lost 3 bases and 0 bases respectively, with 9 bases between them. Germline V lookup: CDR1 SGHTA, CDR2 FQGNSA. CDR3 DNA: TGTGCCAGCAGCTTCCCCAGGACCTCTGGGGCCAACGTCCTGACTTTC. It encodes CASSFPRTSGANVLTF.

The chain links TRBV25-1 to TRBJ2-5, with D perhaps matching TRBD2 (5 bases). CDR3 length: 15 amino acids. Germline CDR1 is MGHDK and CDR2 is SYGVNS. V was clipped by 0 bases and J by 5 bases, with 13 bases between them. The CDR3 sequence: CASSEYSGGVETQYF. CDR3 sequence (DNA): TGTGCCAGCAGTGAATACTCAGGAGGCGTTGAGACCCAGTACTTC.

The chain is built from TRBV20-1 and TRBJ2-3; D is uncertain. CDR1 and CDR2 from the germline V gene are DFQATT and SNEGSKA (reference sequence). V shed 6 bases and J shed 4 bases, with 8 bases lying between them. CDR3 length: 11 residues. CDR3 region: CSARGPDTQYF. In DNA form, the CDR3 reads TGCAGTGCCCGAGGCCCAGATACGCAGTATTTT.

This clone has a handful of counts. The V gene is TRBV21-1, the J gene TRBJ2-5; the table gives TRBD1 as D, unverified against the DNA. TRBV21-1 is noted as a pseudogene. CDR3 length equals 13 residues. The DNA of the CDR3 is TGTGCCAGCAGACTAAGGGGGCAAGAGACCCAGTACTTC. Protein product: CASRLRGQETQYF.

This clone was detected a few times. The rearrangement links TRBV10-3 to TRBJ2-6; D is possibly TRBD2 (5 bases). Looked up from germline, CDR1 is ENHRY and CDR2 is SYGVKD. Between the trimmed V and J ends, which lost 2 bases and 3 bases, there was a span of 5 bases. The CDR3 has 14 residues. Written as DNA, the CDR3 is TGTGCCATCAGTGAGGGACTTGGGGCCAACGTCCTGACTTTC. As protein: CAISEGLGANVLTF.

The J gene is TRBJ2-6, the V gene TRBV7-6, with 9 positions matching TRBD1. Per the germline V gene, CDR1 is SGHVS and CDR2 is FNYEAQ. The CDR3 is 13 amino acids. V was clipped by 5 bases and J by 13 bases; unmatched bases: 6. The chain's CDR3 is CASSLGTGRVLTF. In DNA form, the CDR3 reads TGTGCCAGCAGCCTAGGGACAGGGCGAGTCCTGACTTTC. Full variable domain (remainder filled in from reference TRBV7-6 and TRBJ2-6): GAGVSQSPRYKVTKRGQDVALRCDPISGHVSLYWYRQALGQGPEFLTYFNYEAQQDKSGLPNDRFSAERPEGSISTLTIQRTEQRDSAMYRCASSLGTGRVLTFGAGSRLTVL.

The V gene is TRBV30, the J gene TRBJ1-1; 7 nucleotides match TRBD1. The CDR3 length is 14 residues. The germline V gene encodes CDR1 GTSNPN and CDR2 SVGIG (reference sequence). V shed 2 bases, J shed 2 bases, and the junction held 5 bases outside the gene matches. CDR3 in DNA: TGTGCCTGGAGTTACCGGGACAGAAACACTGAAGCTTTCTTT. Protein sequence: CAWSYRDRNTEAFF.